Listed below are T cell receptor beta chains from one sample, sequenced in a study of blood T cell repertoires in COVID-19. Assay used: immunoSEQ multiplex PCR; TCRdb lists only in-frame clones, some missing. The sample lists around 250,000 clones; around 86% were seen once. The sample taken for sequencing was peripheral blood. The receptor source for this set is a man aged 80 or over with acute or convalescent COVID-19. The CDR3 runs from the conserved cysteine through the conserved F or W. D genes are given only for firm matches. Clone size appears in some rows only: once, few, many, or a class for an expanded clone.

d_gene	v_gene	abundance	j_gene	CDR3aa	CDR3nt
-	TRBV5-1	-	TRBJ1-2	CASSLTREGYGYTF	TGCGCCAGCAGCTTGACCAGGGAAGGCTATGGCTACACCTTC
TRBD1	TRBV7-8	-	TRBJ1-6	CASSLGQGSNSPLHF	TGTGCCAGCAGCTTGGGACAGGGGAGCAATTCACCCCTCCACTTT
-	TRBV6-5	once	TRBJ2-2	CASISPGLPSGELFF	TGTGCCAGCATCTCCCCGGGACTCCCCTCCGGGGAGCTGTTTTTT
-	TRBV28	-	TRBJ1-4	CASSPAGGTNEKLFF	TGTGCCAGCAGTCCCGCCGGGGGAACTAATGAAAAACTGTTTTTT
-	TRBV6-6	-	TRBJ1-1	CASSLQRARTEAFF	TGTGCCAGCAGTTTACAGCGGGCGAGGACTGAAGCTTTCTTT
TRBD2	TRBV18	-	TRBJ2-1	CASSPSVAGGLDEQFF	TGTGCCAGCTCACCTAGCGTGGCGGGGGGGCTCGATGAGCAGTTCTTC
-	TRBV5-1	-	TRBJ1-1	CASGLQGGGAEAFF	TGCGCCAGCGGACTACAGGGCGGGGGCGCTGAAGCTTTCTTT
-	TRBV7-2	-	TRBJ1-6	CASSRQNSPLHF	TGTGCCAGCAGCCGACAGAATTCACCCCTCCACTTT
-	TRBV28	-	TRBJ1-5	CASSQLRGSFQPQHF	TGTGCCAGCAGTCAACTAAGGGGCAGTTTTCAGCCCCAGCATTTT
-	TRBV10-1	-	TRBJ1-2	CASSDRQGGYTF	TGCGCCAGCAGCGACAGGCAAGGTGGCTACACCTTC